This TCR beta chain stems from a study of regulatory dendritic cells for organ transplantation. Study results and caveats: Naive CD4+ and CD8+ repertoires were highly diverse; memory CD8+ was most oligoclonal. Among resting subsets, memory CD8+ cells contained the most alloreactive clonotypes. Mature dendritic cells appeared to drive more memory CD8+ clonal expansion than regulatory ones. Considerable individual heterogeneity was seen in alloreactive memory CD8+ T cells.

The CDR3 runs to 12 residues. Between the trimmed V and J ends, which lost 7 bases and 1 base, there was a span of 8 bases. CDR1 SGHDT and CDR2 YYEEEE come from the germline V gene. Clones were read by immunoSEQ multiplex PCR, and TCRdb kept only the in-frame ones, dropping some. The sample gives 30,000 or so clones, approximately 82% of which show up once; 0.4% is in the top ten. In regard to this clone: Antigen unknown.

This TCR was recovered from a human donor in good health. Sequencing was performed on naive CD8+ T cells from blood. The subset: CD45RA+ naive T cells. The chain has TRBV5-6 and TRBJ1-1; D remains unclear. The CDR3 DNA reads TGTGCCAGCTCCTACGGGAACACTGAAGCTTTCTTT. It yields the protein CASSYGNTEAFF.